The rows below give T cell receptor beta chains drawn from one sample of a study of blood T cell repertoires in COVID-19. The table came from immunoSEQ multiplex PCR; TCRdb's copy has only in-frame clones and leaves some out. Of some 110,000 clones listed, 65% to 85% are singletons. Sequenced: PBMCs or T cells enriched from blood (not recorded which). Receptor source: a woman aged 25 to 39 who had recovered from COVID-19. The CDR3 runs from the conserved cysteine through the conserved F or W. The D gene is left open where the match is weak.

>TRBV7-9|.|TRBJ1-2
CASSRTGSDYGYTF
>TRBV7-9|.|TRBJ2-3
CASSLQEGSSTDTQYF
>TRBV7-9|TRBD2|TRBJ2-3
CASSPKGLAGRTDTQYF
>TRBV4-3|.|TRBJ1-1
CASSQDEAWGSGIEAFF
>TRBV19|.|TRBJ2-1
CASSSSGLKAEQFF
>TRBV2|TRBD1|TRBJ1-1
CASSRDRDTEAFF
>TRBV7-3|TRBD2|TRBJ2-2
CASSLPRGRDGTGELFF
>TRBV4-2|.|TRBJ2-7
CASSRKQDSYEQYF
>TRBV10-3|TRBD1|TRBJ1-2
CAISETGQGRRGYTF
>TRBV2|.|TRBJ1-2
CASSETGYGYTF
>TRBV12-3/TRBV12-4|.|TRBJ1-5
CASSLASNQPQHF
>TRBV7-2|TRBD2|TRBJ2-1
CASSLARRTSGSISYNEQFF
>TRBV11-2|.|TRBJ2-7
CASSPSKRVYEQYF
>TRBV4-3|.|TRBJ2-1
CASSQEAENEQFF
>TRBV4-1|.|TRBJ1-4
CASSQGPRTAQRHLFF
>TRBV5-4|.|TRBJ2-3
CASSFPQGTTDTQYF
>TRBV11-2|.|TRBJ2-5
CASSLRGGTEETQYF
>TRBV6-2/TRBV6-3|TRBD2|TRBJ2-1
CASSYSGGRGNEQFF
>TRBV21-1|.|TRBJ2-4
CASSGGAYGKNIQYF
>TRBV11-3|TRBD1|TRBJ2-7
CASSLGDSLTYEQYF
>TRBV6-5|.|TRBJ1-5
CASSYGRGQPQHF
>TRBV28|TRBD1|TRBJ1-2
CASSFTGGNGYTF
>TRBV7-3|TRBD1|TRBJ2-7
CASSLTGQGSYEQYF
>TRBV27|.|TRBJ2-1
CASSFRAGNYNEQFF
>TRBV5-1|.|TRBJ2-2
CASSFTWSGELFF
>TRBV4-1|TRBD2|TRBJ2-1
CASSVSLRRGASYNEQFF
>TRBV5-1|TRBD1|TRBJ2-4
CASSPRGQGVSDIQYF
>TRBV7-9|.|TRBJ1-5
CASSHGGPEPQHF
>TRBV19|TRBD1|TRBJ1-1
CASRDRPITEAFF
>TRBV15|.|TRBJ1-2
CATSRDFQGFGYTF
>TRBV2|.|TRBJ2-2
CASSEDWKATGELFF
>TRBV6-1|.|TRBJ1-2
CASSESTGHQFYGYTF
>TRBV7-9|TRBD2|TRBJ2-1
CASSNLGTSGRAEVEQFF
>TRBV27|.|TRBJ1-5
CASSFGQYSNQPQHF
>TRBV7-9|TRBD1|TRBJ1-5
CASSRTGSQPQHF
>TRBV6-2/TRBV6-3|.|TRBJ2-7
CASSYVIPLGPYEQYF
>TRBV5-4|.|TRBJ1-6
CASSLDRQEGSPLHF
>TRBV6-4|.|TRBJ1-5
CASSEQERDSNQPQHF
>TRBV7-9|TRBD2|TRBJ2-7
CASSSRRGTSGRSSYEQYF
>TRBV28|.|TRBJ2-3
CASKGYGYQALTDTQYF
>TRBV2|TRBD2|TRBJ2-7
CASTTWGASGDTYEQYF
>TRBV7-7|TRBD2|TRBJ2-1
CASSPTSGSWNEQFF
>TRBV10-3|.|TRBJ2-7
CAISENRVALHEQYF
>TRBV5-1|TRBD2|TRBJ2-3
CASSLEGTSGRAGTDTQYF
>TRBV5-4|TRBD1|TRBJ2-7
CASSTQGSGQGHLYEQYF